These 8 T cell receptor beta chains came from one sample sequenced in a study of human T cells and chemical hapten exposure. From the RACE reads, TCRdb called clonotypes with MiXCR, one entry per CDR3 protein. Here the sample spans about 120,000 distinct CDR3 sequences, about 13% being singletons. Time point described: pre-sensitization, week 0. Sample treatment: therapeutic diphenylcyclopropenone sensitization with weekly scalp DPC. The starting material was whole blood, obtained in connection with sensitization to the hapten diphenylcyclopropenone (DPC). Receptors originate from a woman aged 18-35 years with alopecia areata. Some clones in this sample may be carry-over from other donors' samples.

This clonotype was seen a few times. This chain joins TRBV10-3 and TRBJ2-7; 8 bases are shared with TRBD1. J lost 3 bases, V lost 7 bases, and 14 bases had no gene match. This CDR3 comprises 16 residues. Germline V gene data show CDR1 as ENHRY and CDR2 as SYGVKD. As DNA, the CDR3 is TGTGCCATCACCACCGGGGGTAGTACAGGGGGCTACGAGCAGTACTTC. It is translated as CAITTGGSTGGYEQYF.

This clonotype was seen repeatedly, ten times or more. The CDR3 region is CASSPRPDRVEYGYTF. CDR3 coding DNA: TGTGCCAGCAGCCCACGCCCGGACAGGGTAGAGTATGGCTACACCTTC. The chain uses TRBV12-3 or TRBV12-4 and TRBJ1-2; TRBD1 matches 8 bases. The ends lost 6 bases at V and 5 bases at J; junction bases unmatched: 14. This CDR3 region has 16 residues.

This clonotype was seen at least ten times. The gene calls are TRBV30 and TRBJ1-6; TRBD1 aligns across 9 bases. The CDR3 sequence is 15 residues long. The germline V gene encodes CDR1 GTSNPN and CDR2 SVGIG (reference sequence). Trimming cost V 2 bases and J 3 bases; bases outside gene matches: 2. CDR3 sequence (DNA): TGTGCCTGGAGTCGGACAGGGGTCTATAATTCACCCCTCCACTTT. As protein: CAWSRTGVYNSPLHF. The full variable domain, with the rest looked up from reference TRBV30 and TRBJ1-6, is SQTIHQWPATLVQPVGSPLSLECTVEGTSNPNLYWYRQAAGRGLQLLFYSVGIGQISSEVPQNLSASRPQDRQFILSSKKLLLSDSGFYLCAWSRTGVYNSPLHFGNGTRLTVT.

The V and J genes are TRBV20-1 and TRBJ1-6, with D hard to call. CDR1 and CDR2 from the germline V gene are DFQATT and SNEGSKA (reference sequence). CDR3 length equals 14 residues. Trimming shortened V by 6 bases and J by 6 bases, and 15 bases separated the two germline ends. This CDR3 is CSATKKMGNSPLHF. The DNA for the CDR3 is TGCAGTGCAACGAAAAAGATGGGTAATTCACCCCTCCACTTT.

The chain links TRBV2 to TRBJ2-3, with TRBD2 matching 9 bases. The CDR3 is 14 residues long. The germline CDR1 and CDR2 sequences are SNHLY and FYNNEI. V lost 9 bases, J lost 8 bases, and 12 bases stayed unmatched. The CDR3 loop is CARAAVAGATTQYF. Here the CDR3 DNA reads TGTGCCAGGGCCGCGGTAGCGGGGGCGACTACGCAGTATTTT.

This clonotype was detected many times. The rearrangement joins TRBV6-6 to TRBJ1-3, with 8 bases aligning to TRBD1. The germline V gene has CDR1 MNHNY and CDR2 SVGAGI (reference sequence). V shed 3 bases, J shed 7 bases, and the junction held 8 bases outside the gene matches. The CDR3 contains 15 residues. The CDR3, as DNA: TGTGCCAGCAGTTATACTCAGGGGGCTCGGAACACCATATATTTT. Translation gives CASSYTQGARNTIYF.

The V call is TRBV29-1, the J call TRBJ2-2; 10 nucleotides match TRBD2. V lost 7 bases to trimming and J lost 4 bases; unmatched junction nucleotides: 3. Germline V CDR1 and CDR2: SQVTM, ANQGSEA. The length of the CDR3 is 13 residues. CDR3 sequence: CSAERGGTGELFF. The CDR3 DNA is TGCAGCGCGGAGCGGGGGGGCACCGGGGAGCTGTTTTTT.

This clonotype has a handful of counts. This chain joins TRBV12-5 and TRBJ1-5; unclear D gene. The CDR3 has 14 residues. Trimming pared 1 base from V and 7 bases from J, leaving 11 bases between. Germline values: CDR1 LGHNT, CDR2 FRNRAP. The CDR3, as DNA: TGTGCTAGTGGTTTGGGCTGGAGAGACCAGCCCCAGCATTTT. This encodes CASGLGWRDQPQHF.